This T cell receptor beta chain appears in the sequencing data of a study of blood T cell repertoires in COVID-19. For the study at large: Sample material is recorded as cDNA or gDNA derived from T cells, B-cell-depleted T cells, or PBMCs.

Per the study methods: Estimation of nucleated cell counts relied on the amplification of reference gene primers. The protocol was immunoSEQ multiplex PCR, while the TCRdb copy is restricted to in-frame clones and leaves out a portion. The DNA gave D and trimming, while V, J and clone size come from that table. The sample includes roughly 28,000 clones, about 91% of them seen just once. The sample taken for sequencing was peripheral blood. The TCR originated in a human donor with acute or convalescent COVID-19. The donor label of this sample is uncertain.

CDR3 sequence reads: CASSLVPQGNEQFF. CDR3 in DNA: TGCGCCAGCAGCTTGGTACCACAGGGTAATGAGCAGTTCTTC. This chain uses TRBV5-1 with TRBJ2-1; maybe TRBD1 (6 bases). With 0 bases removed from V and 7 bases from J, the gap between germline ends came to 11 bases. This CDR3 region has 14 residues. In germline, CDR1 is SGHRS, CDR2 YFSETQ.